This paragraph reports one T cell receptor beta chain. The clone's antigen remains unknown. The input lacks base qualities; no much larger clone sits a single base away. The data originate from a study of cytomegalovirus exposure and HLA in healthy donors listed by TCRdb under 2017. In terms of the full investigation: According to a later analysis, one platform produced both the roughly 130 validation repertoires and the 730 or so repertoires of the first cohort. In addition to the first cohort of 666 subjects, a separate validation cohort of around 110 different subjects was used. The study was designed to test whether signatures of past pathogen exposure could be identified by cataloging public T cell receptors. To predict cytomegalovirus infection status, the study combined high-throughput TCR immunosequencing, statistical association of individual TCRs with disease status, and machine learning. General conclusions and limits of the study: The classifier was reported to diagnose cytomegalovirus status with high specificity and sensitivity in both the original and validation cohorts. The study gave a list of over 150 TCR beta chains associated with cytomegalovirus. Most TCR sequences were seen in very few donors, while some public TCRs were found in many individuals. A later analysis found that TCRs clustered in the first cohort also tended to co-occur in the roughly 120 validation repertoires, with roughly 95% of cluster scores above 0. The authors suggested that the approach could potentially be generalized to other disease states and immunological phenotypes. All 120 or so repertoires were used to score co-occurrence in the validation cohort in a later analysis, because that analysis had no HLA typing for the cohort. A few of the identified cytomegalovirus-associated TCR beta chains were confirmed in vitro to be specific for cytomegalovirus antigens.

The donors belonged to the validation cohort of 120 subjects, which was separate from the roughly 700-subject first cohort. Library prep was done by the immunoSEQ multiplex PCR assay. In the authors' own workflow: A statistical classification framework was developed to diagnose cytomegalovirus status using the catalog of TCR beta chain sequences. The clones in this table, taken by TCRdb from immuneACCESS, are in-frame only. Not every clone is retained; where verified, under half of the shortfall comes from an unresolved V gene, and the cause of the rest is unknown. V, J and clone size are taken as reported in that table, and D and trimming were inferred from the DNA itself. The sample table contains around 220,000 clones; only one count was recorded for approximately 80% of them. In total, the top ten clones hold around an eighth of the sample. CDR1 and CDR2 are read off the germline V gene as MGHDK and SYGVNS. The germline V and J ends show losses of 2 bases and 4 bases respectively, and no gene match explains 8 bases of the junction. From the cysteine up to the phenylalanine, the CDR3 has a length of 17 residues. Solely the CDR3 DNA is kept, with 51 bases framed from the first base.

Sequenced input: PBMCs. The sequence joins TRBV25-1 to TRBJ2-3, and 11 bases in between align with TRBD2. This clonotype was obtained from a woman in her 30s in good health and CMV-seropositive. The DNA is TGTGCCAGCAGTGAAAGACTAGCGGGAACGGTCTCAGATACGCAGTATTTT. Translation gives CASSERLAGTVSDTQYF.